The rows below give T cell receptor beta chains drawn from one sample of a study of blood T cell repertoires in COVID-19. The assay was immunoSEQ multiplex PCR, and TCRdb's table has in-frame clones only and misses some. This repertoire shows some 250,000 clones, about four fifths found once; its top ten account for roughly 3.1%. The sequenced sample consisted of peripheral blood. Source of these receptors: a woman under 30 with acute or convalescent COVID-19. The conserved cysteine and the conserved F or W are not part of the CDR3 here.

V gene,J gene,CDR3 protein
TRBV27,TRBJ1-1,ASSPLGGLLRGPPEAF
TRBV10-2,TRBJ1-4,ASSGKTATNEKLF
TRBV14,TRBJ1-1,ASSQDLWGTRGAEAF
TRBV2,TRBJ1-2,ASSDNVRGYT
TRBV29-1,TRBJ1-1,SAEGVYGEATEAF
TRBV12-3/TRBV12-4,TRBJ1-2,ASSFGQGNGYT
TRBV19,TRBJ2-2,ASSSGRELF
TRBV20-1,TRBJ1-2,SASLDRKYYGYT
TRBV6-6,TRBJ2-4,ASSYPSGGDIQY
TRBV5-4,TRBJ1-3,ASSRGQTNTIY
TRBV7-6,TRBJ1-1,ASSLAGTEYTEAF
TRBV28,TRBJ2-7,ASSPLLGASGTYEQY
TRBV2,TRBJ2-7,ASSSLYEQY
TRBV28,TRBJ2-7,ASSLRTGSDEQY
TRBV6-2/TRBV6-3,TRBJ1-1,ASSYPGQGETEAF
TRBV29-1,TRBJ2-5,SVPGLGETQY
TRBV11-2,TRBJ2-1,ASSPQGTTHRNEQF
TRBV10-1,TRBJ2-3,ASSELRGSGRAGDTQY
TRBV10-3,TRBJ1-1,AIRPQGANTEAF
TRBV28,TRBJ2-7,ASLAGSSYEQY
TRBV6-5,TRBJ2-1,ASSYTGGPFNEQF
TRBV28,TRBJ1-6,ASSPGTGLSPLH
TRBV4-3,TRBJ2-2,ASSQEGVAMTGELF
TRBV19,TRBJ1-2,ASVRVGTGYGYT
TRBV30,TRBJ1-1,AWSIYSPLEAF
TRBV6-6,TRBJ1-4,ASSKGQGVEKLF
TRBV4-3,TRBJ2-7,ASSQEQGLPGEQY
TRBV25-1,TRBJ2-2,ASSEYYTRQGTGELF
TRBV5-1,TRBJ2-3,ASQVSGTSGIGKTQY
TRBV25-1,TRBJ1-2,ASSEYNGYT
TRBV5-1,TRBJ2-7,ASSLEVTLAGGPYEQY
TRBV14,TRBJ2-1,ASSPPTSGANEQF
TRBV5-1,TRBJ1-1,ASSQGLLGNTEAF
TRBV30,TRBJ2-7,AWTSGGGHEQY
TRBV5-1,TRBJ2-3,ASSLRQGTDTQY
TRBV27,TRBJ1-2,ASSLWGQGPYGYT
TRBV5-4,TRBJ2-7,ASSEGQVDYEQY
TRBV6-5,TRBJ1-2,ASSYTGQGVGYT
TRBV5-4,TRBJ2-1,ASSEVKDEQF
TRBV6-5,TRBJ2-4,ASGIVRGAKNIQY
TRBV5-1,TRBJ2-1,ATQIADSYNEQF
TRBV11-2,TRBJ2-7,ASSHSSYEQY
TRBV6-2/TRBV6-3,TRBJ2-1,ASSYPRELGNEQF
TRBV5-4,TRBJ2-2,ASSLSGRGELF
TRBV20-1,TRBJ1-2,SASRLQGDYGYT
TRBV4-2,TRBJ2-1,ASSQQNRDSENNEQF
TRBV27,TRBJ1-1,ASSPTSTGYATEAF
TRBV28,TRBJ1-2,ASSAAANYGYT
TRBV6-6,TRBJ2-7,ASSLTSGRASYEQY
TRBV2,TRBJ2-2,ASSEGAGGNTGELF
TRBV3-1/TRBV3-2,TRBJ2-5,ASSSGTQETQY
TRBV2,TRBJ2-3,ATKLLAGDTDTQY
TRBV7-9,TRBJ2-3,ASSPRGSGADTQY
TRBV4-3,TRBJ2-2,ASSQAPTGELF
TRBV7-6,TRBJ2-2,ASSPKGQGAISSGELF
TRBV15,TRBJ1-2,ATSRERTGRLGYGYT
TRBV7-2,TRBJ1-5,ASSSRMTNSNQPQH